The 14 T cell receptor beta chains listed next were all sequenced from one sample in a study of Ad26.COV2.S vaccination and SARS-CoV-2 variants. This table comes from immunoSEQ multiplex PCR, and its TCRdb copy is limited to in-frame clones, with some not included. The table has around 300,000 clones, 88% seen once. The treatment is: roughly 19 received Ad26.COV2.S at low or high dose, single or two shots; roughly 5 received placebo; per-sample allocation not given. Day 63 after the first injection of vaccine or placebo was the sampling time. The input for sequencing was peripheral blood, taken in a trial of Ad26.COV2.S vaccine versus placebo. The source of these receptors is a person aged 18-60 years who received the Ad26.COV2.S COVID-19 vaccine or a placebo.

V usage is TRBV9 and J usage is TRBJ2-6; tentatively, D is TRBD2 (6 bases). V was cut by 4 bases and J by 2 bases, with 7 bases left in between. The CDR3 loop spans 14 amino acids. Germline CDR1 reads SGDLS; CDR2 reads YYNGEE. Here the CDR3 DNA reads TGTGCCAGCAGCCCGGGAGCTGGGGCCAACGTCCTGACTTTC. Translated: CASSPGAGANVLTF.

This chain links TRBV27 with TRBJ2-2; D is perhaps TRBD1 (6 bases). CDR1 is MNHEY and CDR2 is SMNVEV in the germline V gene (reference sequence). The CDR3 loop spans 17 amino acids. V lost 6 bases and J lost 0, with 17 bases in between. This chain's CDR3 is CASSLLLTGTNTGELFF. The DNA of the CDR3 is TGTGCCAGCAGCCTACTTCTTACAGGGACGAACACCGGGGAGCTGTTTTTT.

V and J are TRBV28 and TRBJ1-4; D possibly corresponds to TRBD1 (6 bases). The CDR3 consists of 15 residues. Germline lookup yields CDR1 MDHEN and CDR2 SYDVKM. Trimming took off 5 bases at V and 4 bases at J, with 14 bases between the two ends. CDR3 residues: CASSGNRVLNEKLFF. The CDR3 DNA follows: TGTGCCAGCAGTGGGAACAGGGTCCTTAATGAAAAACTGTTTTTT.

The count of this clone is one. This chain connects TRBV3-1 (or the pseudogene TRBV3-2) to TRBJ1-4, with unresolved D. V was cut by 4 bases and J by 5 bases, with 8 bases left in between. Per the germline V gene, CDR1 is LGHDT and CDR2 is YNNKEL (reference sequence). The CDR3 extends over 13 amino acids. CDR3 sequence (DNA): TGTGCCAGCAGCCGGTTCGAGAATGAAAAACTGTTTTTT. Protein sequence: CASSRFENEKLFF.

This clone was found a few times. The chain combines TRBV3-1 (or the pseudogene TRBV3-2) with TRBJ1-5; D is undetermined. Trimming cost V 5 bases and J 0 bases, with 11 bases left between them. The CDR3 is 15 residues long. The V gene's germline CDR1 is LGHDT and CDR2 YNNKEL (reference sequence). CDR3 nucleotide sequence: TGTGCCAGCAGCACAACCGGGAATAGCAATCAGCCCCAGCATTTT. Its translation is CASSTTGNSNQPQHF.

This chain connects TRBV2 to TRBJ2-7; D gene uncertain. CDR1 and CDR2 (germline): SNHLY, FYNNEI. Trimming pared 9 bases from V and 2 bases from J, leaving 8 bases between. This CDR3 spans 11 amino acids. The CDR3 DNA reads TGTGCCAGGGCAGAAGCCTACGAGCAGTACTTC. Its translation: CARAEAYEQYF.

The chain uses TRBV30 and TRBJ2-6, with unresolved D. The CDR3 totals 14 residues. Germline V gene lookup returns CDR1 GTSNPN and CDR2 SVGIG (reference sequence). V was shortened by 2 bases and J by 0 bases, with 5 bases between the two germline ends. The chain's CDR3 is CAWSRDSGANVLTF. The CDR3 nucleotides read TGTGCCTGGAGTAGGGACTCTGGGGCCAACGTCCTGACTTTC.

The chain joins TRBV25-1 to TRBJ1-1; maybe TRBD1 (6 bases). With 8 bases removed from V and 1 base from J, the gap between germline ends came to 14 bases. This CDR3 has 14 residues. Germline values: CDR1 MGHDK, CDR2 SYGVNS. The chain's CDR3 is CASRSGHWNTEAFF. The CDR3 nucleotides are TGTGCCAGCCGTTCGGGACACTGGAACACTGAAGCTTTCTTT.

The chain recombines TRBV24-1 with TRBJ2-2; tentative D call: TRBD1 (6 bases). The CDR3 has 16 amino acids. The V gene lost 7 bases and the J gene lost 1 base, with 15 bases spanning the gap. Germline V gene lookup returns CDR1 KGHDR and CDR2 SFDVKD. Here the CDR3 reads CATRANRVENTGELFF. DNA of the CDR3: TGTGCCACCAGGGCTAACAGGGTCGAGAACACCGGGGAGCTGTTTTTT.

The table lists this clone with a count of one. The rearrangement uses TRBV5-1 and TRBJ2-6, with D perhaps TRBD1 or TRBD2 (5 bases each). Germline CDR1 reads SGHRS; CDR2 reads YFSETQ. This CDR3 is built from 17 residues. V dropped 0 bases and J dropped 5 bases, with 15 bases sitting between them. CDR3 in DNA: TGCGCCAGCAGCTTGGAAGAGGTCGGGGCTAGGGCCAACGTCCTGACTTTC. Translating gives CASSLEEVGARANVLTF.

DNA of the CDR3: TGTGCCAGCAGCCTACAGGGCAGGGCGTTAGATGAAAAACTGTTTTTT. Protein: CASSLQGRALDEKLFF. The chain combines TRBV28 with TRBJ1-4; maybe TRBD1 (6 bases). Germline loops: CDR1 MDHEN, CDR2 SYDVKM. This CDR3 spans 16 amino acids. Trimming left V 6 bases short and J 6 bases short, with 20 bases between.

The CDR3 protein is CASSQNTGELFF. The DNA for the CDR3 is TGCGCCAGCAGCCAGAACACCGGGGAGCTGTTTTTT. This rearrangement joins TRBV4-3 to TRBJ2-2; D is ambiguous. V lost 3 bases, J lost 1 base, and 0 bases lay in between. Germline V gives CDR1 LGHNA, CDR2 YSLEER. CDR3 length equals 12 residues.

The V call is TRBV5-1, the J call TRBJ1-1; D might be TRBD1 (6 bases). Germline CDR1 and CDR2: SGHRS and YFSETQ. V was trimmed by 0 bases and J by 3 bases, leaving 12 bases between them. The CDR3 extends over 15 amino acids. In DNA form, the CDR3 reads TGCGCCAGCAGCTTGGGTGGGGGGCCGGACACTGAAGCTTTCTTT. Its protein is CASSLGGGPDTEAFF.

Comments on this clone: Germline is not matched at one junction end, which may reflect a read error. Other DNA sequences in this specimen translate into the identical CDR3. CDR3 DNA sequence: TGTGCCAGCAGTTTAGGTCCTACAGGGGACGAGCAGTACTTC. It is translated as CASSLGPTGDEQYF. The J gene is TRBJ2-7, the V gene TRBV11-3; 7 positions match TRBD1. The CDR3 contains 14 residues. The germline V gene encodes CDR1 SGHNT and CDR2 YENEEA.